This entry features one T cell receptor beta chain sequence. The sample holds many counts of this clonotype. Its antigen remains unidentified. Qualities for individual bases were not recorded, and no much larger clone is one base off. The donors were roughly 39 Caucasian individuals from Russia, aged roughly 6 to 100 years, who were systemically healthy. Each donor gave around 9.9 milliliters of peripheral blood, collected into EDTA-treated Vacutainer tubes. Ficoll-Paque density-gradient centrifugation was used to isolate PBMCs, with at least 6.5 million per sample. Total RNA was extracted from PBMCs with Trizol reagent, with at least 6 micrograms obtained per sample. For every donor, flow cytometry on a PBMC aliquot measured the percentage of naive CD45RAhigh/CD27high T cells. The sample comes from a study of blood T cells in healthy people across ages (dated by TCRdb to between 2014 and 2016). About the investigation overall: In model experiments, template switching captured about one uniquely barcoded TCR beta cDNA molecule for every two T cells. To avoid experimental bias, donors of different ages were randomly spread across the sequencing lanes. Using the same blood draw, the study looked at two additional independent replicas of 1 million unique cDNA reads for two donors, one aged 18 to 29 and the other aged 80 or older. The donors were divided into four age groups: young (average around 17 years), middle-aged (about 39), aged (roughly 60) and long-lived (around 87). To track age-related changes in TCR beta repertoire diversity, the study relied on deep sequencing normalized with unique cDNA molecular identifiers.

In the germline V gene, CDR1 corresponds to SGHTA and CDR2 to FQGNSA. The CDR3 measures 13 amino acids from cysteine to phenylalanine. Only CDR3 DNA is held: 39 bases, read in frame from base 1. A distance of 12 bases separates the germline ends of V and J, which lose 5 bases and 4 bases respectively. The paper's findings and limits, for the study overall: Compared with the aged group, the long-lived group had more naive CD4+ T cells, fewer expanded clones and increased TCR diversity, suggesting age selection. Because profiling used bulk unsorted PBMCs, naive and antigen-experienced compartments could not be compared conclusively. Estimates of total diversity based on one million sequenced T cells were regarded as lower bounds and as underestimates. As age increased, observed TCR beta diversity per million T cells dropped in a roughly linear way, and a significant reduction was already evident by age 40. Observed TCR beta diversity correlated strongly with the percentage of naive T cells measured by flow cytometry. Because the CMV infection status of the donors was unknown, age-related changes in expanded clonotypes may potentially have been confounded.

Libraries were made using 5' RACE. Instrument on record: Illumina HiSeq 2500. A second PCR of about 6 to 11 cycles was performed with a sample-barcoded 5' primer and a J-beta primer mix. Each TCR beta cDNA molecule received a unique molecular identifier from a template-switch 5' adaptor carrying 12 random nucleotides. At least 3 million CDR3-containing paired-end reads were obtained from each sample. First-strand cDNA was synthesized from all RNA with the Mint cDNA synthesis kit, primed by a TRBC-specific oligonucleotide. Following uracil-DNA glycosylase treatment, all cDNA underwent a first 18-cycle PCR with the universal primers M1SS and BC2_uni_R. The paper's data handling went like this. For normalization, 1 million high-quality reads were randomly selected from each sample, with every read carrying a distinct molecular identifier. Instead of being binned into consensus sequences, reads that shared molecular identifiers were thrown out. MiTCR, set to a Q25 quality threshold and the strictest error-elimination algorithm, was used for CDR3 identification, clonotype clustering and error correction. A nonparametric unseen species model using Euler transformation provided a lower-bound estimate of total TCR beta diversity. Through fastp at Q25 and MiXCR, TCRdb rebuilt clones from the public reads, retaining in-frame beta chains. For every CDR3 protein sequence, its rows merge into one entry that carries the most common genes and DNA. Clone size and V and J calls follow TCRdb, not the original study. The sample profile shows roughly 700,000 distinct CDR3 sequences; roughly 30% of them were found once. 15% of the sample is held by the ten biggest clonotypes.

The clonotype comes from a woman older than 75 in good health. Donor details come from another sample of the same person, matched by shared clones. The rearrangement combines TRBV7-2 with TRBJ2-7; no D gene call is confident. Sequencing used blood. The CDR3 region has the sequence CASSPDGWYEQYF. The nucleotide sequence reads TGTGCCAGCAGCCCAGATGGGTGGTACGAGCAGTACTTC.